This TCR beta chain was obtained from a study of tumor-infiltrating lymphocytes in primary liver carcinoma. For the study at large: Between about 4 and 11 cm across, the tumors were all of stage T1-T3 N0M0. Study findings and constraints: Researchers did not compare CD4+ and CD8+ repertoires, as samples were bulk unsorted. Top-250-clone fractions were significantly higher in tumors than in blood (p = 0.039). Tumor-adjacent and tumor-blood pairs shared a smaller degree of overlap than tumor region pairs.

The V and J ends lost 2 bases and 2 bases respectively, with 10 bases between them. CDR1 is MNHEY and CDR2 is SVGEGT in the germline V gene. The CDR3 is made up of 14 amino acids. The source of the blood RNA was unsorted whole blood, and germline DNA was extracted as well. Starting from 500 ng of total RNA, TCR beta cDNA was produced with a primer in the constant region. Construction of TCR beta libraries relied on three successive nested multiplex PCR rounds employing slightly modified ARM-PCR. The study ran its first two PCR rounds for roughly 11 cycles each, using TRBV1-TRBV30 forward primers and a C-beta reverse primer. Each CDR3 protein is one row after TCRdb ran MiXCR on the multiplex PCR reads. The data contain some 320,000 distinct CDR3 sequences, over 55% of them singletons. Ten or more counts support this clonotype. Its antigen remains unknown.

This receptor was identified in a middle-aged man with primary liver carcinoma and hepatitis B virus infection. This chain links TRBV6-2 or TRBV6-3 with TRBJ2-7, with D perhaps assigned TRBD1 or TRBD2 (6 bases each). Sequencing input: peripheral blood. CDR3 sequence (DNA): TGTGCCAGCAGTTACGTCGGGGGCGCCTACGAGCAGTACTTC. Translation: CASSYVGGAYEQYF.